Each of the 26 T cell receptor beta chains below was sequenced from the same sample in a study of metastatic and nonmetastatic thyroid tumors. Among the patients, none had received any treatment before thyroid surgery. Through MiXCR, TCRdb re-clonotyped the PCR reads. The data show tens of thousands of clones, 15% seen once. The sample taken for sequencing was blood. These receptors were obtained from a female donor with papillary thyroid cancer or a benign thyroid nodule (not recorded which). Some clones in this sample may be carry-over from other donors' samples.

This clone was counted at least ten times. The chain joins TRBV18 to TRBJ1-4; D remains unclear. The germline V gene encodes CDR1 KGHSH and CDR2 LQKENI. CDR3 length: 15 amino acids. With 0 bases removed from V and 3 bases from J, the gap between germline ends came to 8 bases. CDR3 nucleotide sequence: TGTGCCAGCTCACCACCGTCGACGGCTAATGAAAAACTGTTTTTT. It specifies CASSPPSTANEKLFF.

J is TRBJ2-5 and V is TRBV30; 7 nucleotides align to TRBD1. The length of the CDR3 is 13 residues. Germline lookup yields CDR1 GTSNPN and CDR2 SVGIG (reference sequence). J gave up 5 bases and V 5 bases, and 8 bases lay outside the gene matches. CDR3 in amino acids: CAWDWTGVETQYF. The CDR3 DNA sequence: TGTGCCTGGGACTGGACAGGCGTGGAGACCCAGTACTTC.

This clone was recorded at least ten times. Written as DNA, the CDR3 is TGCAGCGTTGAAGGGGGCGGCAGCTGGTTCTCTGGAAACACCATATATTTT. Its translation: CSVEGGGSWFSGNTIYF. This sequence joins TRBV29-1 and TRBJ1-3, with D possibly being TRBD1 (5 bases). Germline V gives CDR1 SQVTM, CDR2 ANQGSEA. This CDR3 is 17 amino acids long. The V gene lost 1 base and the J gene lost 0 bases, with 16 bases spanning the gap.

The sample holds many counts of this clone. The chain recombines TRBV5-6 with TRBJ1-1; no firm D call. V gave up 6 bases and J gave up 1 base, with 16 bases separating them. Per the germline V gene, CDR1 is SGHDT and CDR2 is YYEEEE. The CDR3 extends over 15 amino acids. The CDR3 is CASNRDQEPNTEAFF. The CDR3 bases are TGTGCCAGCAACCGTGACCAAGAGCCGAACACTGAAGCTTTCTTT.

The chain employs TRBV7-9 and TRBJ2-7; the match to TRBD2 covers 12 bases. CDR1 and CDR2 (germline): SEHNR, FQNEAQ (reference sequence). The CDR3 is 15 amino acids. V lost 3 bases to trimming and J lost 3 bases; unmatched junction nucleotides: 3. Written as DNA, the CDR3 is TGTGCCAGCAGCTTTCTAGCGGGGGGGTACTACGAGCAGTACTTC. Amino acids: CASSFLAGGYYEQYF.

This clone was detected a few times. One base away lies a much larger clone, so this may be a sequencing read error. V usage is TRBV19 and J usage is TRBJ1-3; unclear D gene. CDR1 is LNHDA, CDR2 SQIVND, per germline (reference sequence). The CDR3 covers 16 residues. V gave up 3 bases and J gave up 0 bases, with 12 bases separating them. The CDR3 protein is CASSMLVWGSGNTIYF. Written as DNA, the CDR3 is TGTGCCAGTAGTATGTTGGTTTGGGGCTCTGGAAACACCATATATTTT.

The chain recombines TRBV30 with TRBJ1-2; 8 bases fit TRBD1. This CDR3 has 14 amino acids. With 2 bases clipped from V and 6 bases from J, the junction kept 8 bases outside the gene matches. Germline lookup yields CDR1 GTSNPN and CDR2 SVGIG (reference sequence). The CDR3 loop reads CAWSTWTGRDGYTF. The CDR3 DNA sequence: TGTGCCTGGAGTACCTGGACAGGGCGAGATGGCTACACCTTC.

This clone was counted at least ten times. The same CDR3 can be traced to other DNA sequences in this sample. CDR3 residues: CASSVGRATYNEQFF. The CDR3 DNA is TGTGCCAGCAGCGTGGGGCGGGCGACTTACAATGAGCAGTTCTTC. The V and J genes are TRBV9 and TRBJ2-1; perhaps D is TRBD1 or TRBD2 (5 bases each). Germline CDR1 is SGDLS and CDR2 is YYNGEE. The CDR3 is 15 residues long. Trimming left V 2 bases short and J 4 bases short, with 13 bases between. The complete variable domain, with remaining parts taken from reference TRBV9 and TRBJ2-1, reads DSGVTQTPKHLITATGQRVTLRCSPRSGDLSVYWYQQSLDQGLQFLIQYYNGEERAKGNILERFSAQQFPDLHSELNLSSLELGDSALYFCASSVGRATYNEQFFGPGTRLTVL.

Ten or more counts support this clone. This chain joins TRBV4-2 and TRBJ2-3; 10 bases match TRBD2. The CDR3 is 16 residues long. CDR1 and CDR2 (germline): LGHNA, YNFKEQ. Trimming took 2 bases from V and 11 from J; bases not matched to a gene: 13. CDR3 amino acids: CASSQLAAGGIYEQYF. For the CDR3, the DNA is TGTGCCAGCAGCCAATTAGCAGCGGGGGGGATTTACGAGCAGTATTTT.

This clone was seen a handful of times. A much larger clonotype is one base distant, so this may be a read error. The sample has other DNA sequences that encode this CDR3 too. The chain combines TRBV20-1 with TRBJ2-1, with 8 bases that match TRBD2. V shed 6 bases, J shed 3 bases, and the junction held 7 bases outside the gene matches. This CDR3 comprises 14 residues. CDR1 and CDR2 from the germline V gene are DFQATT and SNEGSKA (reference sequence). CDR3 sequence (DNA): TGCAGTGCACCTATGCGGGGGGACTACAATGAGCAGTTCTTC. Translating it yields CSAPMRGDYNEQFF.

This clone was seen repeatedly, ten times or more. The J gene is TRBJ1-2, the V gene TRBV6-2 or TRBV6-3; no clear D. The CDR3 is made up of 13 amino acids. Germline V gene lookup returns CDR1 MNHEY and CDR2 SVGEGT. Trimming removed 6 bases from V and 1 base from J, with 9 bases in between. As DNA, the CDR3 is TGTGCCAGCAGCGCCATACTTAACTATGGCTACACCTTC. This sequence encodes CASSAILNYGYTF.

This clone was counted a few times. A single base separates this from a much larger clone, so it may be a read error. Other DNA variants within this sample encode the same CDR3. The J gene is TRBJ1-3, the V gene TRBV6-1, with a tentative D call TRBD1 (6 bases). Germline V CDR1 and CDR2: MNHNS, SASEGT. The length of the CDR3 is 16 residues. Trimming shortened V by 6 bases and J by 2 bases, and 17 bases separated the two germline ends. The CDR3 protein is CASRTFQGIPGNTIYF. In DNA, the CDR3 is TGTGCCAGCAGGACATTTCAGGGGATCCCTGGAAACACCATATATTTT.

This clone turned up a few times. The DNA for the CDR3 is TGTGCCAGCAGTCTACAGGGGCCGACAACTAATGAAAAACTGTTTTTT. It encodes CASSLQGPTTNEKLFF. The chain is built from TRBV12-3 or TRBV12-4 and TRBJ1-4; TRBD1 matches at 7 bases. After removal of 5 bases from V and 0 bases from J, the junction contained 6 bases not matched to a gene. The CDR3 totals 16 residues.

This clone was seen many times. V gene TRBV5-4 combines with J gene TRBJ1-2; TRBD1 agrees at 7 bases. The CDR3 is made up of 15 amino acids. Germline lookup yields CDR1 SGHNT and CDR2 YYREEE (reference sequence). V dropped 0 bases and J dropped 6; count of bases not matched to a gene: 8. CDR3 sequence (DNA): TGTGCCAGCAGCTTGGCCGGGGCAGGGGGGCATGGCTACACCTTC. Amino acid sequence: CASSLAGAGGHGYTF.

The J gene is TRBJ1-1, the V gene TRBV19; D gene uncertain. Germline CDR1 is LNHDA and CDR2 is SQIVND (reference sequence). Trimming took off 7 bases at V and 1 base at J, with 13 bases between the two ends. The CDR3 extends over 14 amino acids. CDR3 sequence (DNA): TGTGCCAGTATTCTGGGCAGAACGAACACTGAAGCTTTCTTT. This gives the protein CASILGRTNTEAFF.

This clone was recorded at least ten times. This chain links TRBV18 with TRBJ1-1; D unclear. Germline CDR1 and CDR2: KGHSH and LQKENI. This CDR3 is built from 13 residues. V was shortened by 6 bases and J by 4 bases, with 12 bases between the two germline ends. CDR3 sequence reads: CASSLGWGTEAFF. The CDR3 region has the DNA TGTGCCAGCTCCCTTGGTTGGGGCACTGAAGCTTTCTTT.

On this clone: Germline and junction disagree at one end, which may indicate a read error. The chain couples TRBV15 to TRBJ2-5, with TRBD1 identical over 11 bases. Per germline, CDR1 LNHNV and CDR2 YYDKDF (reference sequence). The CDR3 loop spans 15 amino acids. For the CDR3, the DNA is TGTTCCACCAGCGACCGGACAGGGGGCCATGAGACCCAGTACTTC. Its translation is CSTSDRTGGHETQYF.

On this clone: A read error may be the cause here, since a much bigger clone is one base away. V gene TRBV20-1 combines with J gene TRBJ1-5; no definite D call. The CDR3 length is 14 residues. Germline-derived CDR1 and CDR2 are DFQATT and SNEGSKA (reference sequence). Here the CDR3 DNA reads TGCAGTGCTAGATCTCCCGGTCGCCATCATCCCCAGCATTTT. This encodes CSARSPGRHHPQHF.

This clone has more than one count but fewer than ten. The V call is TRBV9, the J call TRBJ2-3; D gene ambiguous. The CDR3 is 17 residues long. Germline loops: CDR1 SGDLS, CDR2 YYNGEE. V lost 0 bases and J lost 0, with 14 bases in between. CDR3: CASSVAFGSLSTDTQYF. DNA of the CDR3: TGTGCCAGCAGCGTAGCATTCGGGTCACTTAGCACAGATACGCAGTATTTT.

The chain carries TRBV11-2 and TRBJ2-2; TRBD1 matches 8 bases. V lost 7 bases, J lost 3 bases, and 16 bases stayed unmatched. CDR1 is SGHAT, CDR2 FQNNGV, per germline. The CDR3 totals 18 residues. The CDR3 coding sequence is TGTGCCAGCATCTCCGGATGGGCCAGGGGGCTAGACACCGGGGAGCTGTTTTTT. It yields the protein CASISGWARGLDTGELFF.

This clone was counted between two and nine times. A read error may be the cause here, since a much bigger clone is one base away. The gene calls are TRBV25-1 and TRBJ1-2; a possible D gene is TRBD1 (5 bases). Trimming removed 3 bases from V and 8 bases from J, with 13 bases in between. The CDR3 consists of 13 residues. Germline V gene sequence: CDR1 MGHDK, CDR2 SYGVNS. CDR3 nucleotide sequence: TGTGCCAGCAGTGATGGAACTAGGGGAGGCTACACCTTC. Translation: CASSDGTRGGYTF.

The table lists this clone with many counts. V gene TRBV11-2 combines with J gene TRBJ1-2; 10 nucleotides agree with TRBD1. Germline CDR1 SGHAT, CDR2 FQNNGV. V was clipped by 4 bases and J by 7 bases; unmatched bases: 3. CDR3 length: 13 residues. CDR3 loop: CASSSDRGVGYTF. The CDR3 DNA reads TGTGCCAGCAGCTCGGACAGGGGGGTTGGCTACACCTTC.

As concerns this clone: A read error may be the cause here, since a much bigger clone is one base away. Other DNA sequences in the sample encode the same CDR3. The rearrangement links TRBV11-2 to TRBJ2-3, with 11 bases identical to TRBD2. This CDR3 comprises 16 residues. Germline lookup yields CDR1 SGHAT and CDR2 FQNNGV. V was clipped by 4 bases and J by 5 bases; unmatched bases: 8. CDR3: CASSYTSGGAKDTQYF. DNA for the CDR3: TGTGCCAGCAGCTATACTAGCGGGGGTGCAAAAGATACGCAGTATTTT.

There are many counts of this clone. The rearrangement uses TRBV2 and TRBJ1-1; TRBD1 matches 11 bases. Per germline, CDR1 SNHLY and CDR2 FYNNEI. J was trimmed by 7 bases and V by 5 bases; bases with no gene match: 6. The CDR3 totals 14 residues. In nucleotides, the CDR3 is TGTGCCAGCAGTCGAGAGGGGACAGGGGGTGAAGCTTTCTTT. Protein product: CASSREGTGGEAFF.

This clone was detected a few times. Just one base apart from a much larger clone, this may be a read error. Other nucleotide sequences from this sample produce the same CDR3. The rearrangement uses TRBV28 and TRBJ1-4, with D unresolved. The CDR3 extends over 15 amino acids. In germline, CDR1 is MDHEN, CDR2 SYDVKM. In DNA form, the CDR3 reads TGTGCCAGCAGTTTACTCCGAGGAACTAACGAAAAACTGTTTTTT. This sequence encodes CASSLLRGTNEKLFF.

This clone has at least ten counts. The J gene is TRBJ2-5, the V gene TRBV19; the D gene is possibly TRBD1 (6 bases). From germline, CDR1 is LNHDA and CDR2 SQIVND (reference sequence). Trimming took 8 bases from V and 3 from J, leaving 19 bases between them. The CDR3 contains 15 residues. CDR3: CASGGAGAREETQYF. The CDR3 coding sequence is TGTGCCAGTGGTGGGGCAGGGGCCCGGGAAGAGACCCAGTACTTC.